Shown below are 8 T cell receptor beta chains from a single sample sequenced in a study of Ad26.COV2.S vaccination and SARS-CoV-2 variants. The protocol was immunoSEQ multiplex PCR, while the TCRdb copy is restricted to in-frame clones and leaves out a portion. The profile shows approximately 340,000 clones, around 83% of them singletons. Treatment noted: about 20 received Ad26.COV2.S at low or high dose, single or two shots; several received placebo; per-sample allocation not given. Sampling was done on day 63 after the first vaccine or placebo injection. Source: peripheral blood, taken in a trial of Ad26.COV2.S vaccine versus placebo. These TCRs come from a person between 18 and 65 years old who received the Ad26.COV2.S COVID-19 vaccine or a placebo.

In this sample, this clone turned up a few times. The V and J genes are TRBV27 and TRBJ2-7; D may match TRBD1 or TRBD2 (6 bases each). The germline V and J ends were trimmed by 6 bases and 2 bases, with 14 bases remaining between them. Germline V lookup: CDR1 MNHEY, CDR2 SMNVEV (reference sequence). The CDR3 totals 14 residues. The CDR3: CASRRGAGTYEQYF. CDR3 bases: TGTGCCAGCAGAAGGGGGGCAGGGACCTACGAGCAGTACTTC.

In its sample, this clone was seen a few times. The CDR3: CASRSGRLNTEAFF. CDR3 bases: TGTGCCAGCAGGAGCGGACGCCTGAACACTGAAGCTTTCTTT. V gene TRBV2 combines with J gene TRBJ1-1, with D unresolved. Germline V lookup: CDR1 SNHLY, CDR2 FYNNEI. The CDR3 is 14 residues long. Trimming cost V 6 bases and J 0 bases, with 11 bases left between them. The variable domain in full, with the rest retrieved from reference TRBV2 and TRBJ1-1, is EPEVTQTPSHQVTQMGQEVILRCVPISNHLYFYWYRQILGQKVEFLVSFYNNEISEKSEIFDDQFSVERPDGSNFTLKIRSTKLEDSAMYFCASRSGRLNTEAFFGQGTRLTVV.

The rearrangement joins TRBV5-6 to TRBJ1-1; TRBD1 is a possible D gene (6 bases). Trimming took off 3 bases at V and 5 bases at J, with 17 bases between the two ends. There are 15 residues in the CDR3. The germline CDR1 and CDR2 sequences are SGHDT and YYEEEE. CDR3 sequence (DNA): TGTGCCAGCAGCTCGATTACAGCGGGGGCAACTGAAGCTTTCTTT. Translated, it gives CASSSITAGATEAFF. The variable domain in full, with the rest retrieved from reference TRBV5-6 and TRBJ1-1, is DAGVTQSPTHLIKTRGQQVTLRCSPKSGHDTVSWYQQALGQGPQFIFQYYEEEERQRGNFPDRFSGHQFPNYSSELNVNALLLGDSALYLCASSSITAGATEAFFGQGTRLTVV.

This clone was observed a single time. The CDR3 DNA follows: TGTGCCAGCAGCTTGGACGGACAGGGCGGGGATGCAGAGACCCAGTACTTC. Amino acids: CASSLDGQGGDAETQYF. The chain recombines TRBV5-8 with TRBJ2-5; TRBD1 agrees at 8 bases. Losses at the gene ends were 0 bases for V and 4 bases for J; bases not matched to a gene: 11. The V gene's germline CDR1 is SGHTS and CDR2 YDEGEE. This CDR3 contains 17 residues.

CDR3 nucleotide sequence: TGTGCCAGCTCACCACCGTCAAGGGTGAGTGAAACTGAAGCTTTCTTT. Its translation: CASSPPSRVSETEAFF. This chain links TRBV18 with TRBJ1-1; no clear D. Per germline, CDR1 KGHSH and CDR2 LQKENI. The CDR3 is 16 residues long. Trimming stripped 0 bases from V and 5 bases from J, with 16 bases between.

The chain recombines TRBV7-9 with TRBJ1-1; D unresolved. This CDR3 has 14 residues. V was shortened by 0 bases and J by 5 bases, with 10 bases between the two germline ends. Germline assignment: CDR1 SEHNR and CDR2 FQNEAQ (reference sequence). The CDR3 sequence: CASSLAGSPTEAFF. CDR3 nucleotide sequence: TGTGCCAGCAGCTTAGCCGGTTCCCCGACTGAAGCTTTCTTT.

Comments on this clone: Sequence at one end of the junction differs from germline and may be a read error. This CDR3 is CASSLGISANTGELFF. CDR3 nucleotide sequence: TGTGCTAGCAGCTTAGGTATCTCCGCGAACACCGGGGAGCTGTTTTTT. The chain links TRBV7-7 to TRBJ2-2; D is uncertain. This CDR3 has 16 residues. Germline loops: CDR1 SSHAT, CDR2 FNYEAQ (reference sequence).

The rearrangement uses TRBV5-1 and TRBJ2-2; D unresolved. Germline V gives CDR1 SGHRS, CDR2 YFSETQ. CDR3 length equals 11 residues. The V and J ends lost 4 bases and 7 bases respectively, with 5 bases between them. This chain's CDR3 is CASSPNGELFF. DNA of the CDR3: TGCGCCAGCAGCCCAAACGGGGAGCTGTTTTTT.